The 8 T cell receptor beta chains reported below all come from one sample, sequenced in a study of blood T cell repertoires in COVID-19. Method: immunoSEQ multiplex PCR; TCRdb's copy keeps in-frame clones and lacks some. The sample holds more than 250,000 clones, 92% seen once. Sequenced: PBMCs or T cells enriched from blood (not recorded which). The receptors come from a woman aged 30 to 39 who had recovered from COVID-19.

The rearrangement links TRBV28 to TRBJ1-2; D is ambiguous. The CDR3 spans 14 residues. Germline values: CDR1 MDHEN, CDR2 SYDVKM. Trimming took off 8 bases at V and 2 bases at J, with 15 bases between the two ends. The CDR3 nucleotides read TGTGCCAGCGGAGGGAGACCTGCAAACTATGGCTACACCTTC. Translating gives CASGGRPANYGYTF.

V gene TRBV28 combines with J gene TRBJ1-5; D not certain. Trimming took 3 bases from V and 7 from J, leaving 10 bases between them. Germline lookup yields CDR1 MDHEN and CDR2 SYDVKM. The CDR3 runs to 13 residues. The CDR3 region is CASSFSVNQPQHF. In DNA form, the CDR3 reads TGTGCCAGCAGTTTTTCAGTAAACCAGCCCCAGCATTTT.

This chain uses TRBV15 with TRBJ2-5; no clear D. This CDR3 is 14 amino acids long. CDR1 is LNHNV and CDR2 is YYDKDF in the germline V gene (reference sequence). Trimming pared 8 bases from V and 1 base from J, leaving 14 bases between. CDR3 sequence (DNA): TGTGCCACCGAGGATGCGGCCCGCCAAGAGACCCAGTACTTC. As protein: CATEDAARQETQYF.

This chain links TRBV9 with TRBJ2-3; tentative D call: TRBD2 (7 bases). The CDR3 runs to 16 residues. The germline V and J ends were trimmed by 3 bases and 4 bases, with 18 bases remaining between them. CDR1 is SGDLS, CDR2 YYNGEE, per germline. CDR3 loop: CASSANRGAGADTQYF. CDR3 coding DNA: TGTGCCAGCAGCGCTAACCGGGGGGCCGGGGCAGATACGCAGTATTTT.

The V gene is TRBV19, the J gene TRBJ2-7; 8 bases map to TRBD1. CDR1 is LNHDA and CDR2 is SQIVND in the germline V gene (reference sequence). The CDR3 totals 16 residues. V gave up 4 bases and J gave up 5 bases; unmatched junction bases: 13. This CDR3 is CASSTELRQGTDEQYF. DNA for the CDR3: TGTGCCAGTAGTACCGAACTCCGACAGGGGACCGACGAGCAGTACTTC.

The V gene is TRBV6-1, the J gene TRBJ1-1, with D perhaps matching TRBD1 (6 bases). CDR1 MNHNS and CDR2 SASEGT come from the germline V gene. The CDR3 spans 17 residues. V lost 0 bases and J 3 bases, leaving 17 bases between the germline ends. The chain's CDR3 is CASSEAGQTFRDTEAFF. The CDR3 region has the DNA TGTGCCAGCAGTGAAGCAGGACAGACCTTTAGGGACACTGAAGCTTTCTTT.

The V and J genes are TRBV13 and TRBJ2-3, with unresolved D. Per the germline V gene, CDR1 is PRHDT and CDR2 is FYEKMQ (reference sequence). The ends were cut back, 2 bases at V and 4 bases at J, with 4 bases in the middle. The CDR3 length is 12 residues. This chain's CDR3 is CASSLSADTQYF. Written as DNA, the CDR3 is TGTGCCAGCAGCTTATCGGCAGATACGCAGTATTTT.

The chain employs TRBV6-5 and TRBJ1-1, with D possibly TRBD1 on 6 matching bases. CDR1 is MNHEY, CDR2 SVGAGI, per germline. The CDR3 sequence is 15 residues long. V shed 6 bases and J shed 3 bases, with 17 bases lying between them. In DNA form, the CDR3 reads TGTGCCAGCAGATCCGGGGGGGGCGGTCACACTGAAGCTTTCTTT. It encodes CASRSGGGGHTEAFF.